This T cell receptor (beta chain) was sequenced during a study of blood T cells in healthy people across ages. Using a J-beta primer mix together with a sample-barcoded 5' primer, a second PCR was run for roughly 7 to 12 cycles. TCRdb itself ran the 5' RACE reads through MiXCR, one entry per CDR3 protein. The sample records nearly 1 million distinct CDR3 sequences, approximately 50% being singletons. Germline CDR1 and CDR2: LNHNV and YYDKDF (reference sequence). The CDR3 totals 16 residues. The sequence came from a woman in her fifties or sixties in good health. The chain recombines TRBV15 with TRBJ2-1; 8 positions match TRBD1. TRBJ2-7 matches the DNA end more closely, so the J call is doubtful. Sequencing input: blood. This chain's CDR3 is CATSRGRTGSDNEQYF. CDR3 in DNA: TGTGCCACCAGCAGAGGTCGGACAGGGTCGGACAATGAGCAGTACTTC.